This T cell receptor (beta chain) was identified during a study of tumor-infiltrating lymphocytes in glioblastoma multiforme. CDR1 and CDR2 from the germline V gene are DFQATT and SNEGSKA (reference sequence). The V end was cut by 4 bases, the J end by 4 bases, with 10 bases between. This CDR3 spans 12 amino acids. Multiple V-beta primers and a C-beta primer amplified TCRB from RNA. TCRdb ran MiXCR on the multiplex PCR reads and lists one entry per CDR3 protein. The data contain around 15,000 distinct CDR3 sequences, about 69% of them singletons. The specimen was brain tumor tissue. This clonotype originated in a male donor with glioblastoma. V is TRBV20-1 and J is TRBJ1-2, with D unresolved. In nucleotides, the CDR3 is TGCAGTGCTATGAGGTCGGGCTATGGCTACACCTTC. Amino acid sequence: CSAMRSGYGYTF.